This entry describes one T cell receptor beta chain. The sample holds a few counts of this clonotype. The target of this receptor is not known. No clone much larger than this one lies a single base away; base qualities are absent. CDR1 MDHEN and CDR2 SYDVKM were looked up in the germline V gene. The CDR3 holds 15 amino acids from the cysteine to the phenylalanine. Of all the DNA, just the CDR3 is kept, 45 bases in frame from base 1. V loses 3 bases, J loses 4 bases, and the germline ends lie 13 bases apart. This sample is drawn from a study of T cell repertoires in cytomegalovirus infection (dated by TCRdb to the late 2010s). Regarding the study in general: Peptide stimulations targeted recently identified HLA-C-restricted CMV epitopes, whose presentation resists viral immunomodulation, together with well-studied HLA-B-restricted epitopes. The HLA type of each donor mattered for the analysis, because public TCR beta signatures pointed to carriage of CMV infection along with the matching HLA type. Points the paper makes about the study in general: In both this cohort and an independent roughly 350-donor cohort, the cumulative frequency of public TCR beta family members distinguished carriers of CMV infection plus the relevant HLA type. The ex vivo response was dominated by HLA-C-restricted CMV-specific TCR beta clonotypes, which also provided the single most frequent clonotype in two of eight donors.

Sequencing took place on an Illumina HiSeq 1500. Starting from the raw public reads, TCRdb applied fastp trimming at Q25, assembled clones with MiXCR and retained in-frame beta chains. Entries that share a CDR3 protein sequence are merged under the most common genes and DNA. The sample includes about 890,000 distinct CDR3 sequences, with more than 25% observed a single time. The top ten constitute 11% to 15% of the sample. Read against the paper, the sample's treatment or condition label means: in vitro stimulation with specific CMV peptide epitopes to enrich CMV-specific T cells. This receptor chain uses TRBV28 and TRBJ1-5; D gene: possibly TRBD1, on 6 matching bases. Sequenced here: cultured CD8+ T cells from PBMCs, sampled from culture after CMV antigen stimulation. This clonotype was sampled from a human donor in good health (CMV status not recorded). Some clones in this sample may be carry-over from other donors' samples. Here is the DNA: TGTGCCAGCAGTTTCTTGGCAGGGGTTAATCAGCCCCAGCATTTT. Translated, it gives CASSFLAGVNQPQHF. The full variable domain, completed from the reference TRBV28 and TRBJ1-5 proteins outside the CDR3, reads DVKVTQSSRYLVKRTGEKVFLECVQDMDHENMFWYRQDPGLGLRLIYFSYDVKMKEKGDIPEGYSVSREKKERFSLILESASTNQTSMYLCASSFLAGVNQPQHFGDGTRLSIL.